This T cell receptor beta chain emerged from a study of blood T cells in healthy people across ages. A second PCR of roughly 6 to 12 cycles used a sample-barcoded 5' primer and a J-beta primer mix. TCRdb fed the 5' RACE reads into MiXCR, producing one record per CDR3 protein. The sample has 1.8 million or so distinct CDR3 sequences; 35% to 50% are singletons. Trimming shortened V by 6 bases and J by 9 bases, and 15 bases separated the two germline ends. There are 13 residues in the CDR3. In germline, CDR1 is SNHLY, CDR2 FYNNEI. Sequencing was performed on blood. V is TRBV2 and J is TRBJ2-1; maybe TRBD2 (6 bases). The source of this sequence is a human donor in good health. The CDR3, as DNA: TGTGCCAGCAGCCGCGCTAGCGCATCTGAGCAGTTCTTC. Translated: CASSRASASEQFF.